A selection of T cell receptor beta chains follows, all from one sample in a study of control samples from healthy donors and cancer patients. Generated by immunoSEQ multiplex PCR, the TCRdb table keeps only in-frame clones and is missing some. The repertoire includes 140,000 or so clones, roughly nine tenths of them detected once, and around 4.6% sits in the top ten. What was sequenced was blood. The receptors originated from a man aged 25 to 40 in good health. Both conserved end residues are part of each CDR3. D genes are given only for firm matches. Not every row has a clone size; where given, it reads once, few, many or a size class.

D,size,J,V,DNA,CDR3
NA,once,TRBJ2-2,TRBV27,TGTGCCAGCAGAGATTGGGGGCCAAACACCGGGGAGCTGTTTTTT,CASRDWGPNTGELFF
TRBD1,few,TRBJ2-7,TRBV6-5,TGTGCCAGCAGCTACTCTGGGACAGGGGGATACGAGCAGTACTTC,CASSYSGTGGYEQYF
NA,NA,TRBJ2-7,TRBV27,TGTGCCAGCAGCCCCACTGGCGGGGACGCTTACGAGCAGTACTTC,CASSPTGGDAYEQYF
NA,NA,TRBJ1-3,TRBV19,TGTGCCAGTAGATCACTGAGCTCTGGAAACACCATATATTTT,CASRSLSSGNTIYF
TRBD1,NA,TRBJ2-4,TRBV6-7,TGTGCCAGCAGCCGACCACGGGACAGGCCGATTCTAGCCAAAAACATTCAGTACTTC,CASSRPRDRPILAKNIQYF
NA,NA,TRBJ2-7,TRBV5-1,TGCGCCAGCAGTTCCCGGGACACCCGAGCCTCCTACGAGCAGTACTTC,CASSSRDTRASYEQYF
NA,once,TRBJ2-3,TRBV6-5,TGTGCCAGCAGATCAAGACAGGGCACAGATACGCAGTATTTT,CASRSRQGTDTQYF
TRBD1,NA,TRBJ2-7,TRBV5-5,TGTGCCAGCAGCTTGGAGGCAGGGGGCTTTGCCGAGCAGTACTTC,CASSLEAGGFAEQYF
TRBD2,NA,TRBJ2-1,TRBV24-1,TGTGCCACCAGTGATTCGCCCCTAGCGGGAGGAGGGTACAATGAGCAGTTCTTC,CATSDSPLAGGGYNEQFF
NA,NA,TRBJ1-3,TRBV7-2,TGTGCCAGCAGCTTAGCGTGGGGAAACACCATATATTTT,CASSLAWGNTIYF
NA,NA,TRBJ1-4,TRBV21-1,TGTGCCAGCAGCAAATCTTCGCAGGGGATGATCGAAAAACTGTTTTTT,CASSKSSQGMIEKLFF
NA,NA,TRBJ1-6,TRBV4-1,TGCGCCAGCAGCCAATCAACCCCCATTTATAATTCACCCCTCCACTTT,CASSQSTPIYNSPLHF
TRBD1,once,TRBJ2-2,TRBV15,TGTGCCACCAGCATATTCACAGGGGGTATCACCGGGGAGCTGTTTTTT,CATSIFTGGITGELFF
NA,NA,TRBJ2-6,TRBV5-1,TGCGCCAGCAGCTTAACAATTCCATCTGGGGCCAACGTCCTGACTTTC,CASSLTIPSGANVLTF
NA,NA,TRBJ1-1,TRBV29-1,TGCAGCGTACCGACCCCGACGGATAACACTGAAGCTTTCTTT,CSVPTPTDNTEAFF
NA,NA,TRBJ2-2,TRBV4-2,TGTGCCAGCAGCCGCCGAGACGGGAACACCGGGGAGCTGTTTTTT,CASSRRDGNTGELFF
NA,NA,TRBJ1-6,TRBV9,TGTGCAAGCGGCGCCCAGGGACATAATTCACCCCTCCACTTT,CASGAQGHNSPLHF
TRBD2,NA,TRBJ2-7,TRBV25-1,TGTGCCAGCAACCCAGCGGGGGGAACCTACGAGCAGTACTTC,CASNPAGGTYEQYF
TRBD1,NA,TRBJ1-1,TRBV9,TGTGCCAGCAGCGCCCTAACAGGGGCAGGGAACACTGAAGCTTTCTTT,CASSALTGAGNTEAFF
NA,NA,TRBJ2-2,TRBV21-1,TGTGCCAGCAGCAACTCCGGGAGCAACACCGGGGAGCTGTTTTTT,CASSNSGSNTGELFF
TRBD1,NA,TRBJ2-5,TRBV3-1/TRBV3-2,TGTGCCAGCAGCCAGACAGGGGAAAACCAAGAGACCCAGTACTTC,CASSQTGENQETQYF
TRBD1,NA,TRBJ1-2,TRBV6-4,TGTGCCAGCAGTGACTCGACAGGGGATGGCTACACCTTC,CASSDSTGDGYTF
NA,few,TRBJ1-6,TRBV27,TGTGCCAGCAGTTTAAGGGGGTTTGGTTCACCCCTCCACTTT,CASSLRGFGSPLHF
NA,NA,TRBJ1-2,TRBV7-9,TGTGCCAGCAGCGTGGGACCCTTGGATGGCTACACCTTC,CASSVGPLDGYTF
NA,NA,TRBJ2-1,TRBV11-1,TGTGCCAGCAGCTTATTTCGGGAGTCCTATGAGCAGTTCTTC,CASSLFRESYEQFF
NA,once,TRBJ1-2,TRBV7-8,TGTGCCAGCAGCCAATCCCCCATTGGCAGGGACTATGGCTACACCTTC,CASSQSPIGRDYGYTF
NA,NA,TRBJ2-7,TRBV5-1,TGCGCCAGCAGCCCCACCCCAGGGTCCTACGAGCAGTACTTC,CASSPTPGSYEQYF
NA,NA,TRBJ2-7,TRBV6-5,TGTGCCAGCAGTTACGGGGGGAGCGAGCAGTACTTC,CASSYGGSEQYF
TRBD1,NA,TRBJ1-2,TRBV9,TGTGCCAGCAGCGCCCCGGGACAGGGGGCCTATGGCTACACCTTC,CASSAPGQGAYGYTF
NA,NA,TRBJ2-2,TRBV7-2,TGTGCCAGCAGCTTAGGTGGTCCGGGCACCGGGGAGCTGTTTTTT,CASSLGGPGTGELFF
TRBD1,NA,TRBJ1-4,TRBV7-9,TGTGCCAGCAGCTTAGCAGGGGGCATTGAAAAACTGTTTTTT,CASSLAGGIEKLFF
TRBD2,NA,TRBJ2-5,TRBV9,TGTGCCAGCAGCCCCCGGACTAGCGGGGGGGCAGTGACCCAGTACTTC,CASSPRTSGGAVTQYF
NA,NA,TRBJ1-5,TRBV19,TGTGCCAGTAGGCGGACGGGCCTTGTAAAGCCCCAGCATTTT,CASRRTGLVKPQHF
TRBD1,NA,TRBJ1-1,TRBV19,TGTGCCAGTAGTATCGGACAGGTCACTGAAGCTTTCTTT,CASSIGQVTEAFF
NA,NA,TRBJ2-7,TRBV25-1,TGTGCCAGCAGTGGCCCCACCGACATGAGGCCCCCTCGCTACGAGCAGTACTTC,CASSGPTDMRPPRYEQYF
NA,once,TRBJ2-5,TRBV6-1,TGTGCCAGCAGTGAAGCGTTGGGGGCGGGACAGACCCAGTACTTC,CASSEALGAGQTQYF
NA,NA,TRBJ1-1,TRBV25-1,TGTGCCAGCAGTGAATACATGAACACTGAAGCTTTCTTT,CASSEYMNTEAFF
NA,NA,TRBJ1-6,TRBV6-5,TGTGCCAGCAGCCCCGGCTTGGAGTCACCCCTCCACTTT,CASSPGLESPLHF
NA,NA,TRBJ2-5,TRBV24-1,TGTGCCACCAGTGATTCCAGGGCTGTGGAGACCCAGTACTTC,CATSDSRAVETQYF
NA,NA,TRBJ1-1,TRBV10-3,TGTGCCATCAGCTGGGGGCAGACGGGTAACACTGAAGCTTTCTTT,CAISWGQTGNTEAFF
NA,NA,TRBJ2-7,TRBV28,TGTGCCAGCAGGGAGGCGGATTCCTACGAGCAGTACTTC,CASREADSYEQYF
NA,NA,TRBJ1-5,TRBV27,TGTGCCAGCAGTTTATACGCTTTCGGTGGGCCCCAGCATTTT,CASSLYAFGGPQHF
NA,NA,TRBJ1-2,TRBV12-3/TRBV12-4,TGTGCCAGCAGTCAAAGGACACCGTATGGCTACACCTTC,CASSQRTPYGYTF
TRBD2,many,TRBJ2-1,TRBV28,TGTGCCAGCAGTTTAGAGGGGACTAGCAGCTACAATGAGCAGTTCTTC,CASSLEGTSSYNEQFF